This T cell receptor (beta chain) is from a study of shared clonotypes between healthy human individuals. This clone has a single count. Germline CDR1 SGDLS, CDR2 YYNGEE. Trimming took 3 bases from V and 6 from J, leaving 16 bases between them. The CDR3 totals 15 residues. On sorted subsets, replicate PCRs used 150 to 250 ng DNA, or about 33,000 T cell genomes. This table comes from immunoSEQ multiplex PCR, and its TCRdb copy is limited to in-frame clones, with some not included. The sample consists of roughly 850,000 clones, 96% of them appearing once. Terminally differentiated effector memory CD45RA+ cells were excluded by CCR7 positive selection of CD45RO-negative cells.

This chain uses TRBV9 with TRBJ1-5, with D hard to call. Sequencing used naive CD8+ T cells sorted from blood. This receptor was identified in a young man in good health. The CDR3: CASSDTVGITQPQHF. The CDR3 DNA reads as TGTGCCAGCAGCGATACTGTAGGGATAACTCAGCCCCAGCATTTT.